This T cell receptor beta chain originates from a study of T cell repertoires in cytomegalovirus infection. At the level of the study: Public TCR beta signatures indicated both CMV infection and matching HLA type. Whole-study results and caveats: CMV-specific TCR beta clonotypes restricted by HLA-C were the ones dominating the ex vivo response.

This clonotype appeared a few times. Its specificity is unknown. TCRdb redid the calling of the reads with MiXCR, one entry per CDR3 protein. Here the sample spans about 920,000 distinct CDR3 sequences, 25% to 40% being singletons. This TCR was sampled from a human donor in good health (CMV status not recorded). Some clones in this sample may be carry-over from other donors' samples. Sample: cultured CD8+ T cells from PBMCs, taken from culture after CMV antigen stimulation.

The CDR3: CASSFARDPDTQYF. In DNA, the CDR3 is TGTGCCAGCAGTTTCGCTAGGGACCCAGATACGCAGTATTTT. The V and J genes are TRBV7-9 and TRBJ2-3, with D perhaps matching TRBD1 or TRBD2 (5 bases each). The CDR3 runs to 14 residues. CDR1 and CDR2 (germline): SEHNR, FQNEAQ (reference sequence). Trimming removed 6 bases at V and 4 bases at J, with 14 bases between.